This T cell receptor (beta chain) was captured in a study of radiation and T cells in renal cell carcinoma. V dropped 3 bases and J dropped 0; count of bases not matched to a gene: 4. The CDR3 consists of 16 residues. Germline V gene lookup returns CDR1 SGHAT and CDR2 FQNNGV. This clone has only one observation. Time point meaning: blood 2 weeks post-SBRT. The treatment here: 15 Gy SBRT to primary tumor, nephrectomy 4 weeks later. Some clones are missing from TCRdb's copy, which holds only in-frame ones; the method was immunoSEQ multiplex PCR. Among roughly 130,000 clones listed, 88% were seen once. This receptor was identified in a woman between 65 and 79 years old with renal cell carcinoma. Sequenced material: blood, taken from a patient whose treatment included radiotherapy and nephrectomy. This rearrangement joins TRBV11-2 to TRBJ1-1, with 10 bases lining up with TRBD1. The CDR3 sequence is CASSFDRGLLNTEAFF. The CDR3 region has the DNA TGTGCCAGCAGCTTCGACAGGGGGCTTCTGAACACTGAAGCTTTCTTT.